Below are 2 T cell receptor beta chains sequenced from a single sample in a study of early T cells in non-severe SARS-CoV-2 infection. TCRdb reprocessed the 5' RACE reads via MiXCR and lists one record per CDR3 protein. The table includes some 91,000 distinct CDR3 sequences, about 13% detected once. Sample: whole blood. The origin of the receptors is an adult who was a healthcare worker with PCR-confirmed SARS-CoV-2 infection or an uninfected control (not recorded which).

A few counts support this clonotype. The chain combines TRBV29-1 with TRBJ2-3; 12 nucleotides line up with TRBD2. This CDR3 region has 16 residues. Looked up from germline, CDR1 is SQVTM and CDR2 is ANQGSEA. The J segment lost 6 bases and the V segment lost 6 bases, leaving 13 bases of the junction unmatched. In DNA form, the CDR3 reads TGCAGCGTAGGTTTGACTAGCGGGGGCCCTGGGGATACGCAGTATTTT. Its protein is CSVGLTSGGPGDTQYF.

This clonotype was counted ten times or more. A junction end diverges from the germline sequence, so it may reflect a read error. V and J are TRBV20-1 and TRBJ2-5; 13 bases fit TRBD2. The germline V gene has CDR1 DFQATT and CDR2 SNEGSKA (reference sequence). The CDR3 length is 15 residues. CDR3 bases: TGCAGTGCCAGAGGACTAGCGGGGGTTAGTGAGACCCAGTACTTC. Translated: CSARGLAGVSETQYF.